This TCR beta chain was found in a study of OX40 agonist ivuxolimab in advanced cancers. Sequenced by immunoSEQ multiplex PCR; TCRdb stores in-frame clones only, minus some. This table holds roughly 80,000 clones, under 90% found once. Of note for this clone: Its antigen is as yet unknown.

Study-wide findings and caveats: In general, CD8+ T cells held more expanded clones than CD4+ did, on average. At 0.1 to 3.0 mg/kg and by week 6, CD4+ and CD8+ T cells in the blood had expanded clonally. The expanded peripheral T cells' antigen specificity was not determined.

The sequencing used CD4+ or CD8+ T cells sorted from blood, collected in a trial of the OX40 agonist ivuxolimab. The sequence derives from an adult with an advanced solid tumor such as melanoma, head and neck, liver or kidney cancer.

CDR3 sequence: CAWSVRRGNTEAFF. The DNA of the CDR3 is TGTGCCTGGAGTGTGCGGAGGGGGAACACTGAAGCTTTCTTT. The chain couples TRBV30 to TRBJ1-1; a weak D match, TRBD1 (5 bases). Germline assignment: CDR1 GTSNPN and CDR2 SVGIG (reference sequence). The V gene lost 0 bases and the J gene lost 1 base, with 9 bases spanning the gap. This CDR3 region has 14 residues.